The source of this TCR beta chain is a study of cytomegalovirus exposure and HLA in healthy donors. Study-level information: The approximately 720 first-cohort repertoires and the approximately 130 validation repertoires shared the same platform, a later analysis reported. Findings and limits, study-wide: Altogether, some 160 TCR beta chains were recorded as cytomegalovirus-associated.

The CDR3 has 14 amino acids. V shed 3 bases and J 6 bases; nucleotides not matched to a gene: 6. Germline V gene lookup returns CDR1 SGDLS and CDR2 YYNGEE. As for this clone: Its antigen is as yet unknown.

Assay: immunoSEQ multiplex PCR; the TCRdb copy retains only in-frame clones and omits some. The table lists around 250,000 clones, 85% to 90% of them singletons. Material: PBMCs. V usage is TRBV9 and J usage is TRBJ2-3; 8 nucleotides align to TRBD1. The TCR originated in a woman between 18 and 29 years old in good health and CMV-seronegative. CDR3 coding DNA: TGTGCCAGCAGCGACAGAACAGGGGGTGATACGCAGTATTTT. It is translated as CASSDRTGGDTQYF.